A single sample is the source of the 2 T cell receptor beta chains below, sequenced in a study of T cell repertoires in cytomegalovirus infection. TCRdb analysed the reads with MiXCR anew, one entry per CDR3 protein. The sample holds fewer than 350,000 distinct CDR3 sequences, more than 9% seen once. The sample comprised PBMCs. These receptors were collected from a human donor in good health (CMV status not recorded). Some clones in this sample may be carry-over from other donors' samples.

V gene TRBV25-1 combines with J gene TRBJ2-2; D remains unclear. Germline CDR1 is MGHDK and CDR2 is SYGVNS. V was pared by 0 bases and J by 2 bases, with 7 bases between. This CDR3 has 15 residues. CDR3 in amino acids: CASSEYGSNTGELFF. The CDR3 region has the DNA TGTGCCAGCAGTGAATACGGGTCCAACACCGGGGAGCTGTTTTTT.

This chain links TRBV20-1 with TRBJ2-7, with a tentative D call TRBD1 (6 bases). Germline lookup yields CDR1 DFQATT and CDR2 SNEGSKA (reference sequence). This CDR3 comprises 14 residues. Trimming removed 5 bases at V and 0 bases at J, with 14 bases between. This CDR3 reads CSARTGTSSYEQYF. CDR3 DNA: TGCAGTGCTCGAACAGGGACAAGCTCCTACGAGCAGTACTTC.